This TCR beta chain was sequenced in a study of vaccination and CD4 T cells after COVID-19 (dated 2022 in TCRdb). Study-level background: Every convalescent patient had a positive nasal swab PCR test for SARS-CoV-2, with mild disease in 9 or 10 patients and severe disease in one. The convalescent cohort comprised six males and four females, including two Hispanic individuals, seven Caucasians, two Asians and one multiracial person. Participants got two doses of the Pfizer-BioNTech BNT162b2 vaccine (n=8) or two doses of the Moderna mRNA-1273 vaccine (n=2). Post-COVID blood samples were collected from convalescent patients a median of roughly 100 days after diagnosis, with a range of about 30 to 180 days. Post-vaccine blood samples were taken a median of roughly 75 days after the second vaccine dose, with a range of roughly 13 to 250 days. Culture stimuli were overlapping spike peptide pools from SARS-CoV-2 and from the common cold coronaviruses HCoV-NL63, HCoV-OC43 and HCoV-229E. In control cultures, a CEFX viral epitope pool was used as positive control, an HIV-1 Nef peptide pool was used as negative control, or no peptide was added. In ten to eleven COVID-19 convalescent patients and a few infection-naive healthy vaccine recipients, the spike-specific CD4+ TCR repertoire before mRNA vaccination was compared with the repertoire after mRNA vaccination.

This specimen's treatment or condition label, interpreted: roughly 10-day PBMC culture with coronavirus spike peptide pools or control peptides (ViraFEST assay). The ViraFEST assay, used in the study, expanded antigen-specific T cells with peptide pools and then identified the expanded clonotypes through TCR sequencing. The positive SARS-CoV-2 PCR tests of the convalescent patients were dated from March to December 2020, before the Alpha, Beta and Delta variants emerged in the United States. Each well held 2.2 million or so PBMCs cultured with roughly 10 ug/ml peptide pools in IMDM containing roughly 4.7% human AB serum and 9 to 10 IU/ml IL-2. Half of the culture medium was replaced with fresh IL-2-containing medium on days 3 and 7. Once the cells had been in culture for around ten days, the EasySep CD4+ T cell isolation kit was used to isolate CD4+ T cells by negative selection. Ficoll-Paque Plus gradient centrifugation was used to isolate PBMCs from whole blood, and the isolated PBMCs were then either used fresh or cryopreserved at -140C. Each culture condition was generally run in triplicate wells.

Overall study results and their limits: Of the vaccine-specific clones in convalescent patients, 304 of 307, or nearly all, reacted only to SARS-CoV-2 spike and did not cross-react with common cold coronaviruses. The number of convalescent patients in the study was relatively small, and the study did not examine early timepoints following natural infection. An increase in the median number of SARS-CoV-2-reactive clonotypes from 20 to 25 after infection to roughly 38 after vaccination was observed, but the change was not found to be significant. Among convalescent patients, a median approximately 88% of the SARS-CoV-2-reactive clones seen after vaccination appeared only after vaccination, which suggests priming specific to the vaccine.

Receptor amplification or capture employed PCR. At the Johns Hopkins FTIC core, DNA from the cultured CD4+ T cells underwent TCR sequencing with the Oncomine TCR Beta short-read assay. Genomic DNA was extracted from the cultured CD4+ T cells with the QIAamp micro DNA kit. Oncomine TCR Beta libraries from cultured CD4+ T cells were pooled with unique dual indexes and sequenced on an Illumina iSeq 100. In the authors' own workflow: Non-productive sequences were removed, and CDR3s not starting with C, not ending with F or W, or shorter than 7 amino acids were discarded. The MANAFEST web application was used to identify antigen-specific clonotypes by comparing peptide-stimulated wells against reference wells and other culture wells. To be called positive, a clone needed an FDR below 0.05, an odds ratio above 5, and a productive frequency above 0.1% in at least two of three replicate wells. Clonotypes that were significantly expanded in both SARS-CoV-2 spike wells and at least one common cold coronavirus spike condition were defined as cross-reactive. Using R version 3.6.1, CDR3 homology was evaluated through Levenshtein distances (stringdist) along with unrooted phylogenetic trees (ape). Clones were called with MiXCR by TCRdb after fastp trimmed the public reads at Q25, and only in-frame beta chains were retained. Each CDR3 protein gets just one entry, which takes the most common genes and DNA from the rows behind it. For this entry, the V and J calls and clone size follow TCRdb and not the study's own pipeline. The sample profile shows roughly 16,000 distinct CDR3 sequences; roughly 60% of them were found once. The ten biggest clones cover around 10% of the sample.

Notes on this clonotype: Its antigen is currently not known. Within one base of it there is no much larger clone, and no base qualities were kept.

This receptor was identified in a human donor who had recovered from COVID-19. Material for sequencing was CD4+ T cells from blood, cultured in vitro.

The CDR3 in this case is CSASRLNRGEQYF. The nucleotide sequence reads TGCAGTGCTAGTCGTTTAAATAGAGGCGAGCAGTACTTC. The rearranged chain carries TRBV20-1 and TRBJ2-7, with no reliable assignment of the D segment. At the junction V is shortened by 3 bases and J by 6 bases, with 15 bases in between. CDR1 DFQATT and CDR2 SNEGSKA were looked up in the germline V gene (reference sequence). Taken from cysteine to phenylalanine, the CDR3 has 13 residues. Solely the CDR3 DNA is kept, with 39 bases framed from the first base.